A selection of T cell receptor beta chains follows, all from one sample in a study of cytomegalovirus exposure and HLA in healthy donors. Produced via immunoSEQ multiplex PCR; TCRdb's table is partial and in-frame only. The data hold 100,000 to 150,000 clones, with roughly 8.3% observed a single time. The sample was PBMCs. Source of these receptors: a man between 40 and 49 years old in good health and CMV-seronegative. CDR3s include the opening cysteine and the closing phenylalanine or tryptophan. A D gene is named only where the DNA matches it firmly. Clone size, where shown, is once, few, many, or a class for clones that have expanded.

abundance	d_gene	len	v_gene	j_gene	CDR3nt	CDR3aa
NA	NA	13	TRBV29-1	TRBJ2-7	TGCAGCGTCTCGGACACAAGCTCCTACGAGCAGTACTTC	CSVSDTSSYEQYF
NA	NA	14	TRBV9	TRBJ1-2	TGTGCCAGCAGCGTAGAGGCAGGGAACTATGGCTACACCTTC	CASSVEAGNYGYTF
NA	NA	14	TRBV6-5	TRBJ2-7	TGTGCCAGCAGAACGGTGAAAGGGGCCTACGAGCAGTACTTC	CASRTVKGAYEQYF
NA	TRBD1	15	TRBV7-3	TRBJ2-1	TGTGCCAGCAGTCCGACCGGGACAGGGATCAATGAGCAGTTCTTC	CASSPTGTGINEQFF
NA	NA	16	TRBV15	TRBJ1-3	TGTGCCACCAGCAGAGAGGCAGGGGTCTCTGGAAACACCATATATTTT	CATSREAGVSGNTIYF
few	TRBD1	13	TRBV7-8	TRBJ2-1	TGTGCCAGCAGCTTAAACAGGGGATCTGAGCAGTTCTTC	CASSLNRGSEQFF
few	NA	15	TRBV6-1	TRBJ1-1	TGTGCCAGCCAGAGACAGGATACTGGGAACACTGAAGCTTTCTTT	CASQRQDTGNTEAFF
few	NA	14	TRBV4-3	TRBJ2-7	TGCGCCAGCAGCCCTGCGCCGGGGGGCGCGGAGAAGTACTTC	CASSPAPGGAEKYF
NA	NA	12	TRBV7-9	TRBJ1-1	TGTGCCAGCAGCTCTACGGGCACTGAAGCTTTCTTT	CASSSTGTEAFF
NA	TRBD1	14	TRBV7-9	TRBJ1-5	TGTGCCAGCAGCTCGGGACAGGGGAAACAGCCCCAGCATTTT	CASSSGQGKQPQHF
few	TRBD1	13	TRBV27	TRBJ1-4	TGTGCCAGCACCGGGACAGGGGTCGAAAAACTGTTTTTT	CASTGTGVEKLFF
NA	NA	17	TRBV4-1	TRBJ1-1	TGCGCCAGCAGCCAAGATATATCCCAGGGCAGTAACACTGAAGCTTTCTTT	CASSQDISQGSNTEAFF
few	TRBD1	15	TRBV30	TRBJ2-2	TGTGCCTGGAGTGGGACAGGGGGCGAAGTCGGGGAGCTGTTTTTT	CAWSGTGGEVGELFF
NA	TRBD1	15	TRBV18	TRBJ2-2	TGTGCCAGCTCTCCCGGGACAGGCAACACCGGGGAGCTGTTTTTT	CASSPGTGNTGELFF
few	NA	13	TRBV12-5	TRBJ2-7	TGTGCTAGTGGGTCCGGGATAGAACGAGAGCAGTACTTC	CASGSGIEREQYF
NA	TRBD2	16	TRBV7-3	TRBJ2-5	TGTGCCAGCAGCTTAGGAGCGGGGGGCCGGGGGGAGACCCAGTACTTC	CASSLGAGGRGETQYF
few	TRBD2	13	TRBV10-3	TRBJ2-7	TGTGCCATACCGGGGAGGGACCATTACGAGCAGTACTTC	CAIPGRDHYEQYF
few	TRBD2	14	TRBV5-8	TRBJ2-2	TGTGCCAGCACCGGGGGGGGGTACACCGGGGAGCTGTTTTTT	CASTGGGYTGELFF
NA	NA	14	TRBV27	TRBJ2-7	TGTGCCAGCAGTCCTCGCGGGGTGGCCTACGAGCAGTACTTC	CASSPRGVAYEQYF
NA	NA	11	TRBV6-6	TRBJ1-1	TGTGCCAGTCGAGAGGTCACTGAAGCTTTCTTT	CASREVTEAFF
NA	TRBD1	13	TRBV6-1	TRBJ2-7	TGTGCCAGCAGTTCCCACAGGGGTTACGAGCAGTACTTC	CASSSHRGYEQYF
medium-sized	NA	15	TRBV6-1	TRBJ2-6	TGTGCCAGCAGTGCTGGACAGTCTGGGGCCAACGTCCTGACTTTC	CASSAGQSGANVLTF
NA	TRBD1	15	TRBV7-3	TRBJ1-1	TGTGCCAGCAGCGTGGGACAGGGTATGAACACTGAAGCTTTCTTT	CASSVGQGMNTEAFF
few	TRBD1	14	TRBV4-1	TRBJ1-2	TGCGCCAGCAGCCCCCGACAGGGGGGCAATGGCTACACCTTC	CASSPRQGGNGYTF
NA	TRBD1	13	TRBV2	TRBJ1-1	TGTGCCAGCAGGAGGACAGGTAACACTGAAGCTTTCTTT	CASRRTGNTEAFF
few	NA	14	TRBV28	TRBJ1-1	TGTGCCAGCAGTTTTGGTCAGGGGAACACTGAAGCTTTCTTT	CASSFGQGNTEAFF
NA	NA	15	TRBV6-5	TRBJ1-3	TGTGCCAGCAGTTACTCGGGCTCCTCTGGAAACACCATATATTTT	CASSYSGSSGNTIYF
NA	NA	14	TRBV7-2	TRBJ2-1	TGTGCCAGCAGCTTCGCAGGGTTGAAGAGTGAGCAGTTCTTC	CASSFAGLKSEQFF
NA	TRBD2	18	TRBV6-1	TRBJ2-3	TGTGCCAGCAGTGAAGCGCAAGTTGTAGCGGGGGCTGGAGATACGCAGTATTTT	CASSEAQVVAGAGDTQYF
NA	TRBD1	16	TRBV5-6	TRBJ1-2	TGTGCCAGCAGGCCCCCCGGGACAGGGGGCACAGGAGGCTACACCTTC	CASRPPGTGGTGGYTF
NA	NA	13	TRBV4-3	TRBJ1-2	TGCGCCAGCAGCCCGGACAGCCACTATGGCTACACCTTC	CASSPDSHYGYTF
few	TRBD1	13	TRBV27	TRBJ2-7	TGTGCCACCGCCGACAGGGCTACCTACGAGCAGTACTTC	CATADRATYEQYF
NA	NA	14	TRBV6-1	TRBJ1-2	TGTGCCAGCAGGGAGGCGGGGGTTATCTATGGCTACACCTTC	CASREAGVIYGYTF
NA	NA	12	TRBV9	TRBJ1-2	TGTGCCAGCAGCGATTATAACTATGGCTACACCTTC	CASSDYNYGYTF
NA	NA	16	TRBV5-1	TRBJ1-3	TGCGCCAGCAGCTTAAATGGGCAGGGCTCTGGAAACACCATATATTTT	CASSLNGQGSGNTIYF
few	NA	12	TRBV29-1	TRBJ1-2	TGCAGCGTTGGGAGTCAGGGTATTGGCTACACCTTC	CSVGSQGIGYTF
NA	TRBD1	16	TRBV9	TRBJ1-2	TGTGCCAGCAGCGTAGGTGGCAGGGGGTTAAACTATGGCTACACCTTC	CASSVGGRGLNYGYTF
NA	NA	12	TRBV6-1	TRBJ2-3	TGTGCCAGCAGTACCTCAGGAGATACGCAGTATTTT	CASSTSGDTQYF
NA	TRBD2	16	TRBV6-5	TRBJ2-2	TGTGCCAGCAGTTACGTTAGCGGGGGGAACACCGGGGAGCTGTTTTTT	CASSYVSGGNTGELFF
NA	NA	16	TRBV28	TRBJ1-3	TGTGCCAGCAGGGGGCCTTTCCCGGGTGCTGGAAACACCATATATTTT	CASRGPFPGAGNTIYF
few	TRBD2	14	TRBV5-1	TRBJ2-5	TGCGCCAGCAGGGGGACTAGCGGGGCCGGGACCCAGTACTTC	CASRGTSGAGTQYF
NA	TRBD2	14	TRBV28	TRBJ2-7	TGTGCCAGCAGCCGTAGCGGGGGCCGGATGGAGCAGTACTTC	CASSRSGGRMEQYF
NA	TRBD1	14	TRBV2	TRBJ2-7	TGTGCCAGCAGTCAAAGACAGGGTAGCGACGAGCAGTACTTC	CASSQRQGSDEQYF
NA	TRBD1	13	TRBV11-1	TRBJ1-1	TGTGCCAGCAGTCGACAGGGCTTGACTGAAGCTTTCTTT	CASSRQGLTEAFF
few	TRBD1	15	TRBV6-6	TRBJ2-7	TGTGCCAGCAGTTACACGGACAGGCGGTCCTACGAGCAGTACTTC	CASSYTDRRSYEQYF
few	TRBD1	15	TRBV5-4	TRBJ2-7	TGTGCCAGCAGCTTCGGACAGGGGAGCTCCTACGAGCAGTACTTC	CASSFGQGSSYEQYF
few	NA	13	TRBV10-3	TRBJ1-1	TGTGCCACCTTAGCGAGCAGGAACACTGAAGCTTTCTTT	CATLASRNTEAFF
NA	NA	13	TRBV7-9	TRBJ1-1	TGTGCCAGCAGCTTAGCTATGAACACTGAAGCTTTCTTT	CASSLAMNTEAFF
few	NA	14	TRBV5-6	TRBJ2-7	TGTGCCAGCAGCTTGGCCCCGACAGCCTACGAGCAGTACTTC	CASSLAPTAYEQYF
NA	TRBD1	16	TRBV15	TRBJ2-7	TGTGCCACCAGCAGAGATCGCGGGACAGGGACCTACGAGCAGTACTTC	CATSRDRGTGTYEQYF
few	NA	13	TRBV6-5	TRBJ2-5	TGTGCCAGCAGTTACCGTTTCCAAGAGACCCAGTACTTC	CASSYRFQETQYF
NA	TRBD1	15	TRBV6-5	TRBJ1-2	TGTGCCAGCAGTTACGGGACAGGGACACACTATGGCTACACCTTC	CASSYGTGTHYGYTF
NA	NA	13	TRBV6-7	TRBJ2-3	TGTGCCAGCAGTTACGAGGGCGCAGATACGCAGTATTTT	CASSYEGADTQYF
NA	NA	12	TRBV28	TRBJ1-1	TGTGCCAGCAGTCCCCCGGGTACTGAAGCTTTCTTT	CASSPPGTEAFF
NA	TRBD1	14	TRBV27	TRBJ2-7	TGTGCCAGCAGTTTCACAACAGGGGGATACGAGCAGTACTTC	CASSFTTGGYEQYF
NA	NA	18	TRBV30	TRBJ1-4	TGTGCCTGGAATGATATTCCGGGATACCCGGAAACTAATGAAAAACTGTTTTTT	CAWNDIPGYPETNEKLFF
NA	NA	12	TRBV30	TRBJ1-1	TGTGCCTGGAGTCCGTTAATATCTGAAGCTTTCTTT	CAWSPLISEAFF
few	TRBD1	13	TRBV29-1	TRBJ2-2	TGCAGCGTTGACCGACAGGGAACCGGGGAGCTGTTTTTT	CSVDRQGTGELFF
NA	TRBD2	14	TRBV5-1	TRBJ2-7	TGCGCCAGCAGCCCCGGACTAGTACCCCCCGAGCAGTACTTC	CASSPGLVPPEQYF